This T cell receptor beta chain was identified during a study of a mutant IDH1 vaccine in newly diagnosed glioma. Study background: Antecedent treatment encompassed radiotherapy, temozolomide, or their combination; the majority received both.

This CDR3 is built from 20 residues. Germline lookup yields CDR1 MGHRA and CDR2 YSYEKL. This clone appeared once. Its antigen is currently unknown. Compared with germline, one end of the junction differs, possibly owing to a read error. The time point here: week 11, during vaccination. The content of each vaccine dose was 300 ug of mutant IDH1 20-mer peptide, and topical imiquimod accompanied it. The table came from immunoSEQ multiplex PCR; TCRdb's copy has only in-frame clones and leaves some out. The data show tens of thousands of clones, approximately 80% seen once. This rearrangement joins TRBV4-1 to TRBJ2-1; D is unresolved. The receptor was isolated from a woman aged 18-29 years with glioma. Material: PBMCs, obtained from a glioma patient whose treatment included an IDH1 peptide vaccine. The CDR3: CASTQDGPTRLLRSYNEQFF. The CDR3 DNA is TGCGCCAGCACCCAAGATGGGCCAACCCGCCTCCTTAGGTCCTACAATGAGCAGTTCTTC.